Below, 2 T cell receptor beta chains from the same sample are listed, as sequenced in a study of shared clonotypes between healthy human individuals. CD8 cells classed as naive were CD45RO-negative and positively selected for CCR7, excluding terminally differentiated effector memory CD45RA+ cells. Sequencing was performed with immunoSEQ multiplex PCR; in TCRdb, only in-frame clones are kept and a portion is missing. Found here are about 2.2 million clones, around 93% of them singletons; the top ten hold around 1.7%. The sample comprised naive CD8+ T cells from PBMCs. These receptors were obtained from a young man in good health. Some clones in this sample may be carry-over from other donors' samples.

This chain uses TRBV9 with TRBJ2-1; D possibly uses TRBD1 or TRBD2 (5 bases each). The CDR3 has 15 amino acids. Germline values: CDR1 SGDLS, CDR2 YYNGEE. Trimming removed 4 bases from V and 5 bases from J, with 16 bases in between. The CDR3 DNA sequence: TGTGCCAGCAGCCCCGGGACCGGGGCGAACAATGAGCAGTTCTTC. It specifies CASSPGTGANNEQFF. Using reference TRBV9 and TRBJ2-1 for the parts outside the CDR3, the full variable domain is DSGVTQTPKHLITATGQRVTLRCSPRSGDLSVYWYQQSLDQGLQFLIQYYNGEERAKGNILERFSAQQFPDLHSELNLSSLELGDSALYFCASSPGTGANNEQFFGPGTRLTVL.

Remarks on this clone: At one of its ends the junction is not consistent with the germline gene, which may arise from a read error. The chain carries TRBV6-5 and TRBJ2-7, with 8 bases matching TRBD1. The length of the CDR3 is 15 residues. Per the germline V gene, CDR1 is MNHEY and CDR2 is SVGAGI. The CDR3 nucleotides read TGTGCCATCAGTCCCCGACAGGGGCTCACCTACGAGCAGTACTTC. This translates into CAISPRQGLTYEQYF.